This T cell receptor (beta chain) was sequenced during a study of radiotherapy plus CTLA-4 blockade in lung cancer. Study-level information: Patients showed objective responses in over 15% of cases, and disease control was achieved by 31%. Study results and limitations: Interferon-beta, together with early blood T cell clone dynamics, reportedly best predicted response. Radiotherapy was combined with ipilimumab, and tumor-derived TCR clones then expanded in blood.

Patients with chemo-refractory metastatic non-small-cell lung cancer received focal radiation plus CTLA-4 blockade with ipilimumab. Concerning this clone: Antigen: not known.

The junction had 11 bases not matched to a gene; V was cut back by 5 bases and J by 5 bases. The CDR3 runs to 14 residues. From germline, CDR1 is SQVTM and CDR2 ANQGSEA. The assay was immunoSEQ multiplex PCR, and TCRdb's table has in-frame clones only and misses some. Of about 50,000 clones in the sample, 70% to 90% were seen once. This TCR came from a human donor with non-small cell lung cancer whose response to radiotherapy plus ipilimumab could not be evaluated. Sequencing was performed on peripheral blood, taken from a patient treated with radiotherapy plus ipilimumab. This chain joins TRBV29-1 and TRBJ1-2; TRBD1 matches at 7 bases. In DNA, the CDR3 is TGCAGCGTTCCCAAGGGGGCGTCAGGATATGGCTACACCTTC. Residues: CSVPKGASGYGYTF.